Below are 25 T cell receptor beta chains sequenced from a single sample in a study of control samples from healthy donors and cancer patients. Sequencing was performed with immunoSEQ multiplex PCR; in TCRdb, only in-frame clones are kept and a portion is missing. The sample lists 130,000 or so clones, roughly 88% occurring once. Input material: blood. These TCRs come from a man aged 45-65 years in good health.

This clone has a handful of counts. This same CDR3 is encoded by further DNA sequences in the sample. The CDR3 coding sequence is TGTGCCTGGAGTGTACAAGCCGGGACCTACGAGCAGTACTTC. Its translation is CAWSVQAGTYEQYF. This chain links TRBV30 with TRBJ2-7, with TRBD2 as a possible D gene (5 bases). Trimming left V 0 bases short and J 2 bases short, with 11 bases between. This CDR3 region has 14 residues. CDR1 and CDR2 from the germline V gene are GTSNPN and SVGIG (reference sequence).

The rearrangement links TRBV10-3 to TRBJ1-2, with a tentative D call TRBD1 (6 bases). Germline CDR1 ENHRY, CDR2 SYGVKD. The CDR3 spans 15 residues. V lost 4 bases, J lost 0 bases, and 12 bases lay in between. The CDR3 DNA is TGTGCCATCAGTGTAAGGACAGACCCTAACTATGGCTACACCTTC. Protein: CAISVRTDPNYGYTF.

V gene TRBV6-5 combines with J gene TRBJ2-7; 9 nucleotides match TRBD1. This CDR3 region has 15 residues. Germline lookup yields CDR1 MNHEY and CDR2 SVGAGI. J gave up 2 bases and V 6 bases, and 8 bases lay outside the gene matches. CDR3 sequence: CASSQGGQGAYEQYF. The CDR3 DNA reads as TGTGCCAGCAGCCAAGGGGGACAGGGAGCCTACGAGCAGTACTTC.

This clone appeared a single time. This chain uses TRBV2 with TRBJ1-5, with D perhaps TRBD1 (5 bases). Germline V gene data show CDR1 as SNHLY and CDR2 as FYNNEI. Trimming removed 8 bases from V and 6 bases from J, with 14 bases in between. The CDR3 has 13 residues. CDR3: CASHRGTGQPQHF. The CDR3 bases are TGTGCCAGCCACCGGGGGACCGGTCAGCCCCAGCATTTT.

This rearrangement joins TRBV19 to TRBJ2-1, with 7 bases lining up with TRBD2. The ends lost 3 bases at V and 1 base at J; junction bases unmatched: 6. Germline V lookup: CDR1 LNHDA, CDR2 SQIVND (reference sequence). The CDR3 loop spans 16 amino acids. CDR3: CASSIGGGRSYNEQFF. CDR3 nucleotide sequence: TGTGCCAGTAGTATTGGGGGGGGTAGGTCCTACAATGAGCAGTTCTTC.

V is TRBV11-3 and J is TRBJ1-2; 10 bases agree with TRBD1. The V segment lost 5 bases and the J segment 5 bases; nucleotides outside the gene matches: 23. This CDR3 spans 20 amino acids. Germline lookup yields CDR1 SGHNT and CDR2 YENEEA. The CDR3 reads CASSPRQGARGRSVAYGYTF. CDR3 bases: TGTGCCAGCAGCCCGCGACAGGGGGCACGGGGCCGGAGCGTCGCTTATGGCTACACCTTC.

The rearrangement uses TRBV5-4 and TRBJ1-6; tentative D call: TRBD1 (5 bases). Trimming shortened V by 5 bases and J by 4 bases, and 10 bases separated the two germline ends. Germline lookup yields CDR1 SGHNT and CDR2 YYREEE (reference sequence). The CDR3 contains 14 residues. The chain's CDR3 is CASRTQGYNSPLHF. The CDR3, as DNA: TGTGCCAGCAGGACTCAGGGTTATAATTCACCCCTCCACTTT.

This rearrangement joins TRBV9 to TRBJ2-7, with D tentatively TRBD1 (6 bases). This CDR3 spans 15 amino acids. Trimming stripped 0 bases from V and 3 bases from J, with 13 bases between. Germline V lookup: CDR1 SGDLS, CDR2 YYNGEE. The CDR3 loop reads CASSVGETGVYEQYF. As DNA, the CDR3 is TGTGCCAGCAGCGTAGGGGAGACAGGAGTCTACGAGCAGTACTTC.

V is TRBV2 and J is TRBJ2-3; no clear D gene. The CDR3 covers 13 residues. V lost 5 bases and J lost 2, with 8 bases in between. The germline V gene has CDR1 SNHLY and CDR2 FYNNEI. In nucleotides, the CDR3 is TGTGCCAGCAGTAGGATTTACACAGATACGCAGTATTTT. Translation: CASSRIYTDTQYF.

The chain joins TRBV28 to TRBJ2-7, with unresolved D. This CDR3 is built from 12 residues. Germline V gene lookup returns CDR1 MDHEN and CDR2 SYDVKM. V was trimmed by 2 bases and J by 1 base, leaving 3 bases between them. For the CDR3, the DNA is TGTGCCAGCAGTTTAAGGTCCTACGAGCAGTACTTC. It translates to CASSLRSYEQYF.

This clone appeared a few times. The V gene is TRBV5-1, the J gene TRBJ1-4, with D hard to call. The germline V and J ends were trimmed by 1 base and 4 bases, with 8 bases remaining between them. Germline V lookup: CDR1 SGHRS, CDR2 YFSETQ. This CDR3 spans 14 amino acids. The CDR3 bases are TGCGCCAGCAGCTTGAATACAGTTAATGAAAAACTGTTTTTT. Translation gives CASSLNTVNEKLFF. Together with reference TRBV5-1 and TRBJ1-4, the CDR3 gives the full variable domain: KAGVTQTPRYLIKTRGQQVTLSCSPISGHRSVSWYQQTPGQGLQFLFEYFSETQRNKGNFPGRFSGRQFSNSRSEMNVSTLELGDSALYLCASSLNTVNEKLFFGSGTQLSVL.

CDR3: CASSLVGENYGYTF. For the CDR3, the DNA is TGTGCCAGCAGCTTAGTGGGGGAGAACTATGGCTACACCTTC. V and J are TRBV7-9 and TRBJ1-2, with D tentatively TRBD1 (5 bases). This CDR3 is built from 14 residues. Germline V gene lookup returns CDR1 SEHNR and CDR2 FQNEAQ (reference sequence). Between the trimmed V and J ends, which lost 1 base and 2 bases, there was a span of 8 bases.

The V call is TRBV29-1, the J call TRBJ2-2; D is uncertain. The CDR3 sequence is 15 residues long. Germline CDR1 is SQVTM and CDR2 is ANQGSEA. Deletions cut 4 bases from V and 3 bases from J, with 15 bases between. CDR3: CSVASRASYTGELFF. CDR3 DNA sequence: TGCAGCGTTGCTAGTAGAGCATCCTACACCGGGGAGCTGTTTTTT.

This clone has just one count. V is TRBV6-2 or TRBV6-3 and J is TRBJ1-1; D might be TRBD1 (6 bases). Per the germline V gene, CDR1 is MNHEY and CDR2 is SVGEGT. V dropped 0 bases and J dropped 7 bases, with 15 bases sitting between them. This CDR3 has 15 residues. CDR3 DNA: TGTGCCAGCAGTTACTCGAGGGGGGTCAGAGTTGAAGCTTTCTTT. Translating gives CASSYSRGVRVEAFF.

The V call is TRBV6-2 or TRBV6-3, the J call TRBJ2-7; TRBD1 matches 7 bases. The CDR3 length is 16 residues. Germline V lookup: CDR1 MNHEY, CDR2 SVGEGT. Losses at the gene ends were 2 bases for V and 0 bases for J; bases not matched to a gene: 7. CDR3 protein: CASSYRTGPSSYEQYF. As DNA, the CDR3 is TGTGCCAGCAGTTACCGGACAGGCCCGAGCTCCTACGAGCAGTACTTC.

This clone was observed a single time. The chain is built from TRBV19 and TRBJ2-1; no clear D. The CDR3 runs to 13 residues. V shed 3 bases and J shed 9 bases, with 12 bases lying between them. In germline, CDR1 is LNHDA, CDR2 SQIVND (reference sequence). The CDR3 sequence is CASSIYERREQFF. The CDR3 DNA follows: TGTGCCAGTAGTATTTACGAACGGCGTGAGCAGTTCTTC.

This rearrangement joins TRBV20-1 to TRBJ1-4; unclear D gene. The CDR3 is 11 amino acids. V was shortened by 4 bases and J by 10 bases, with 10 bases between the two germline ends. Looked up from germline, CDR1 is DFQATT and CDR2 is SNEGSKA (reference sequence). DNA of the CDR3: TGCAGTGCTACTAACAGAGGAAAACTGTTTTTT. Residues: CSATNRGKLFF.

The rearrangement links TRBV7-2 to TRBJ2-7; either TRBD1 or TRBD2 may fit D (7 bases each). The CDR3 contains 18 residues. Deletions cut 4 bases from V and 6 bases from J, with 28 bases between. CDR1 is SGHTA, CDR2 FQGNSA, per germline. The CDR3 DNA sequence: TGTGCCAGCAGCTCACGCAGGGGGGGCCCTTCTAGGGTGGGCGAGCAGTACTTC. Amino acids: CASSSRRGGPSRVGEQYF.

A note on this clone: In the same sample, other DNA sequences code for this CDR3. The chain combines TRBV5-6 with TRBJ2-3; D gene unclear. Trimming left V 2 bases short and J 6 bases short, with 4 bases between. The CDR3 covers 11 residues. Germline assignment: CDR1 SGHDT and CDR2 YYEEEE. The CDR3 reads CASSFGDTQYF. CDR3 DNA sequence: TGTGCCAGCAGCTTTGGGGATACGCAGTATTTT. The full variable domain, with the rest looked up from reference TRBV5-6 and TRBJ2-3, is DAGVTQSPTHLIKTRGQQVTLRCSPKSGHDTVSWYQQALGQGPQFIFQYYEEEERQRGNFPDRFSGHQFPNYSSELNVNALLLGDSALYLCASSFGDTQYFGPGTRLTVL.

The J gene is TRBJ2-7, the V gene TRBV28; perhaps TRBD1 as D (7 bases). V lost 5 bases to trimming and J lost 2 bases, with 10 bases between them. In germline, CDR1 is MDHEN, CDR2 SYDVKM. The CDR3 runs 13 residues. The CDR3 is CASSAGQTYEQYF. As DNA, the CDR3 is TGTGCCAGCAGTGCGGGACAGACCTACGAGCAGTACTTC.

With regard to this clone: One end of the junction varies from germline; a read error may be responsible. The V and J genes are TRBV30 and TRBJ1-1, with 7 bases that match TRBD1. Per germline, CDR1 GTSNPN and CDR2 SVGIG (reference sequence). The CDR3 is 12 amino acids. CDR3 bases: TGTGCCTGGAGTCCCCCCCTTGGACAGGCGAACTTT. Translation gives CAWSPPLGQANF.

The rearrangement uses TRBV5-5 and TRBJ2-1; D call uncertain. Germline CDR1 is SGHKS and CDR2 is YYEKEE (reference sequence). V lost 0 bases to trimming and J lost 0 bases, with 10 bases between them. This CDR3 comprises 16 residues. Here the CDR3 DNA reads TGTGCCAGCAGCTTGGGTTTTGGCGGCTCCTACAATGAGCAGTTCTTC. Translating it yields CASSLGFGGSYNEQFF.

On this clone itself: Other DNA sequences in this specimen translate into the identical CDR3. The chain is built from TRBV27 and TRBJ2-1, with D perhaps being TRBD1 or TRBD2 (5 bases each). The CDR3 spans 14 residues. Germline V gene sequence: CDR1 MNHEY, CDR2 SMNVEV (reference sequence). V was trimmed by 5 bases and J by 3 bases, leaving 11 bases between them. Here the CDR3 reads CASSRGAGYNEQFF. The CDR3 region has the DNA TGTGCCAGCAGTAGAGGGGCTGGCTACAATGAGCAGTTCTTC.

This clone was seen only a few times. The V call is TRBV4-1, the J call TRBJ2-3; D is perhaps TRBD1 or TRBD2 (5 bases each). CDR1 is MGHRA and CDR2 is YSYEKL in the germline V gene. Trimming left V 1 base short and J 6 bases short, with 14 bases between. The CDR3 is made up of 15 amino acids. The chain's CDR3 is CASSQAGTLRDTQYF. The CDR3 DNA sequence: TGCGCCAGCAGCCAAGCAGGGACCTTAAGGGATACGCAGTATTTT.

This clone occurred a few times. This chain uses TRBV28 with TRBJ1-4, with 9 bases lining up with TRBD1. Looked up from germline, CDR1 is MDHEN and CDR2 is SYDVKM. Trimming removed 4 bases from V and 5 bases from J; junction bases left unmatched: 11. The CDR3 has 17 residues. CDR3 sequence reads: CASSSPKKTGGNEKLFF. DNA for the CDR3: TGTGCCAGCAGTTCCCCCAAAAAGACAGGGGGAAATGAAAAACTGTTTTTT. Combining the CDR3 with reference TRBV28 and TRBJ1-4 gives the whole variable domain DVKVTQSSRYLVKRTGEKVFLECVQDMDHENMFWYRQDPGLGLRLIYFSYDVKMKEKGDIPEGYSVSREKKERFSLILESASTNQTSMYLCASSSPKKTGGNEKLFFGSGTQLSVL.